Below are 14 T cell receptor beta chains sequenced from a single sample in a study of T cell clonotyping in hematopoietic cell transplantation. Time point meaning: recipient sample about 28 days before transplant, after cytoreduction. Assay used: immunoSEQ multiplex PCR; TCRdb lists only in-frame clones, some missing. This table holds some 13,000 clones, roughly 84% found once. The sequences come from peripheral blood mononuclear cells, collected before stem cell transplant. These receptors were collected from a man aged 55 to 70 with acute myeloid leukemia. Some clones in this sample may be carry-over from other donors' samples.

The chain has TRBV19 and TRBJ2-6; the D is unclear. The V end lost 5 bases, the J end lost 5 bases, and 22 bases lay between the germline ends. Germline V gene lookup returns CDR1 LNHDA and CDR2 SQIVND (reference sequence). The CDR3 spans 18 residues. CDR3 protein: CASSRRSKSQSRANVLTF. The CDR3 bases are TGTGCCAGTAGTCGCCGGTCGAAATCACAAAGTCGGGCCAACGTCCTGACTTTC.

This rearrangement joins TRBV7-8 to TRBJ1-2; no clear D. The CDR3 is made up of 13 amino acids. Trimming left V 5 bases short and J 5 bases short, with 12 bases between. Germline V gives CDR1 SGHVS, CDR2 FQNEAQ. The CDR3 bases are TGTGCCAGCAGCCACCGGACTGATTATGGCTACACCTTC. It translates to CASSHRTDYGYTF.

The chain couples TRBV5-1 to TRBJ2-1, with D perhaps assigned TRBD1 or TRBD2 (5 bases each). Germline V gene data show CDR1 as SGHRS and CDR2 as YFSETQ. The V and J ends lost 4 bases and 6 bases respectively, with 14 bases between them. The CDR3 length is 14 residues. The CDR3 sequence is CASSTGTNGNEQFF. The CDR3 nucleotides are TGCGCCAGCAGCACCGGGACCAACGGCAATGAGCAGTTCTTC.

In nucleotides, the CDR3 is TGTGCCAGCAGTACAGGGGCCGATGGGGATCAGCCCCAGCATTTT. It is translated as CASSTGADGDQPQHF. The chain recombines TRBV2 with TRBJ1-5, with TRBD1 matching over 7 bases. Germline CDR1 SNHLY, CDR2 FYNNEI. This CDR3 region has 15 residues. The junction had 9 bases not matched to a gene; V was cut back by 5 bases and J by 5 bases.

The rearrangement uses TRBV5-1 and TRBJ2-6; D remains unclear. The CDR3 is 16 residues long. Germline V CDR1 and CDR2: SGHRS, YFSETQ. Trimming stripped 0 bases from V and 0 bases from J, with 7 bases between. The CDR3 reads CASSLAGSSGANVLTF. The CDR3 bases are TGCGCCAGCAGCTTGGCCGGGTCCTCTGGGGCCAACGTCCTGACTTTC.

The CDR3 sequence: CASSASGTGGQPQHF. The CDR3 DNA sequence: TGTGCCAGCAGTGCCTCAGGGACAGGGGGTCAGCCCCAGCATTTT. This chain uses TRBV6-1 with TRBJ1-5; 11 nucleotides agree with TRBD1. V lost 4 bases, J lost 6 bases, and 5 bases stayed unmatched. Looked up from germline, CDR1 is MNHNS and CDR2 is SASEGT. This CDR3 spans 15 amino acids.

The V gene is TRBV5-1, the J gene TRBJ2-3; tentative D call: TRBD2 (7 bases). Germline V gene lookup returns CDR1 SGHRS and CDR2 YFSETQ. Trimming stripped 1 base from V and 2 bases from J, with 20 bases between. CDR3 length: 18 residues. In nucleotides, the CDR3 is TGCGCCAGCAGCTTGAAGAAATCGGGGGGCCTTAACACAGATACGCAGTATTTT. Its translation: CASSLKKSGGLNTDTQYF.

The chain links TRBV19 to TRBJ1-5, with D unresolved. Germline lookup yields CDR1 LNHDA and CDR2 SQIVND (reference sequence). This CDR3 has 13 residues. V was cut by 8 bases and J by 4 bases, with 12 bases left in between. The CDR3 sequence: CASAPGVNQPQHF. The CDR3, as DNA: TGTGCCAGTGCCCCCGGGGTTAATCAGCCCCAGCATTTT.

The J gene is TRBJ1-2, the V gene TRBV5-6; D ambiguous. With 0 bases removed from V and 2 bases from J, the gap between germline ends came to 2 bases. The CDR3 runs 12 residues. Germline-derived CDR1 and CDR2 are SGHDT and YYEEEE. CDR3 sequence: CASSLDNYGYTF. The DNA for the CDR3 is TGTGCCAGCAGCTTGGACAACTATGGCTACACCTTC. The full variable domain, with the rest looked up from reference TRBV5-6 and TRBJ1-2, is DAGVTQSPTHLIKTRGQQVTLRCSPKSGHDTVSWYQQALGQGPQFIFQYYEEEERQRGNFPDRFSGHQFPNYSSELNVNALLLGDSALYLCASSLDNYGYTFGSGTRLTVV.

The chain carries TRBV27 and TRBJ1-6; possibly TRBD1 for D (6 bases). Trimming cost V 8 bases and J 0 bases, with 11 bases left between them. Germline V gene data show CDR1 as MNHEY and CDR2 as SMNVEV (reference sequence). The CDR3 totals 15 residues. The CDR3 is CASLQGSSYNSPLHF. In DNA, the CDR3 is TGTGCCAGCCTTCAGGGGAGCTCCTATAATTCACCCCTCCACTTT.

The chain is built from TRBV18 and TRBJ2-5; maybe TRBD2 (6 bases). The CDR3 loop spans 15 amino acids. CDR1 and CDR2 from the germline V gene are KGHSH and LQKENI. Trimming cost V 2 bases and J 4 bases, with 14 bases left between them. The CDR3 DNA sequence: TGTGCCAGCTCACCATATGTCCAAGCGGGAGAGACCCAGTACTTC. This encodes CASSPYVQAGETQYF. Complete variable domain (other parts from reference TRBV18 and TRBJ2-5): NAGVMQNPRHLVRRRGQEARLRCSPMKGHSHVYWYRQLPEEGLKFMVYLQKENIIDESGMPKERFSAEFPKEGPSILRIQQVVRGDSAAYFCASSPYVQAGETQYFGPGTRLLVL.

This chain joins TRBV2 and TRBJ1-2, with D possibly TRBD1 on 6 matching bases. Trimming pared 4 bases from V and 2 bases from J, leaving 8 bases between. Looked up from germline, CDR1 is SNHLY and CDR2 is FYNNEI. The CDR3 contains 13 residues. CDR3 loop: CASSVGQNYGYTF. In DNA form, the CDR3 reads TGTGCCAGCAGTGTAGGACAGAACTATGGCTACACCTTC.

V is TRBV2 and J is TRBJ1-1, with D uncertain. In germline, CDR1 is SNHLY, CDR2 FYNNEI. V shed 8 bases and J shed 7 bases, with 14 bases lying between them. This CDR3 is built from 12 residues. In DNA form, the CDR3 reads TGTGCCAGCCAAAAGGGAACGGTTGAAGCTTTCTTT. Encoded protein: CASQKGTVEAFF.

The chain combines TRBV29-1 with TRBJ2-3; 7 positions agree with TRBD1. The CDR3 length is 12 residues. V was pared by 3 bases and J by 8 bases, with 5 bases of the junction left unmatched. Germline loops: CDR1 SQVTM, CDR2 ANQGSEA. In DNA, the CDR3 is TGCAGCGTTGATGAGGCAGGGGGTACGCAGTATTTT. It is translated as CSVDEAGGTQYF.